Shown below are 21 T cell receptor beta chains from a single sample sequenced in a study of shared clonotypes between healthy human individuals. TCRdb's table, derived via immunoSEQ multiplex PCR, lists solely in-frame clones and lacks some. The sample contains about 2 million clones, 95% of which appear only once. The sample was naive CD4+ T cells sorted from blood. Subset of the sample: CD45RA+ positively selected. These receptors all stem from a man between 18 and 35 years old in good health.

This clone was seen only once. The rearrangement joins TRBV5-5 to TRBJ2-7, with 7 bases fitting TRBD1. Trimming at V came to 4 bases and at J to 1 base, leaving 8 bases not matched to a gene. The germline V gene encodes CDR1 SGHKS and CDR2 YYEKEE (reference sequence). This CDR3 has 15 residues. The CDR3: CASSLWTGPSYEQYF. Here the CDR3 DNA reads TGTGCCAGCAGCCTCTGGACAGGACCGTCCTACGAGCAGTACTTC. The variable domain in full, with the rest retrieved from reference TRBV5-5 and TRBJ2-7, is DAGVTQSPTHLIKTRGQQVTLRCSPISGHKSVSWYQQVLGQGPQFIFQYYEKEERGRGNFPDRFSARQFPNYSSELNVNALLLGDSALYLCASSLWTGPSYEQYFGPGTRLTVT.

The chain recombines TRBV6-1 with TRBJ2-3; possible D gene TRBD2, 7 bases. Between the trimmed V and J ends, which lost 4 bases and 8 bases, there was a span of 13 bases. The CDR3 is made up of 13 amino acids. The germline CDR1 and CDR2 sequences are MNHNS and SASEGT. The CDR3 loop reads CASSARGGVTQYF. The DNA for the CDR3 is TGTGCCAGCAGTGCCAGGGGAGGGGTTACGCAGTATTTT.

This clone has a single count. The V call is TRBV5-1, the J call TRBJ2-7; D unclear. This CDR3 is 13 amino acids long. Germline V gene data show CDR1 as SGHRS and CDR2 as YFSETQ. V gave up 4 bases and J gave up 3 bases, with 11 bases separating them. CDR3 residues: CASSPSGDYEQYF. CDR3 coding DNA: TGCGCCAGCAGCCCGTCCGGAGACTACGAGCAGTACTTC.

In this sample, this clone turned up a few times. The sample holds other DNA sequences that translate to the same CDR3. V and J are TRBV6-1 and TRBJ1-1, with unresolved D. V was clipped by 0 bases and J by 11 bases, with 7 bases between them. The CDR3 is made up of 11 amino acids. The germline CDR1 and CDR2 sequences are MNHNS and SASEGT. Written as DNA, the CDR3 is TGTGCCAGCAGTGAAGCGGGAGGTGCTTTCTTT. Residues: CASSEAGGAFF.

This clone was counted a single time. The CDR3 bases are TGCGCCAGCAGTCGGGTACAGAACACTGAAGCTTTCTTT. Translating gives CASSRVQNTEAFF. The chain has TRBV5-1 and TRBJ1-1; D remains ambiguous. Germline assignment: CDR1 SGHRS and CDR2 YFSETQ. V lost 5 bases, J lost 1 base, and 9 bases lay in between. This CDR3 has 13 residues.

The chain is built from TRBV5-1 and TRBJ1-5; no clear D gene. The CDR3 runs 13 residues. Germline V gene sequence: CDR1 SGHRS, CDR2 YFSETQ. V was pared by 0 bases and J by 3 bases, with 4 bases between. Here the CDR3 DNA reads TGCGCCAGCAGCTTGGGCCTCAATCAGCCCCAGCATTTT. Translating it yields CASSLGLNQPQHF. The variable domain in full, with the rest retrieved from reference TRBV5-1 and TRBJ1-5, is KAGVTQTPRYLIKTRGQQVTLSCSPISGHRSVSWYQQTPGQGLQFLFEYFSETQRNKGNFPGRFSGRQFSNSRSEMNVSTLELGDSALYLCASSLGLNQPQHFGDGTRLSIL.

About this clone: This same CDR3 is encoded by further DNA sequences in the sample. This chain joins TRBV30 and TRBJ1-1, with D tentatively TRBD1 (5 bases). CDR1 is GTSNPN, CDR2 SVGIG, per germline (reference sequence). This CDR3 comprises 12 residues. V was shortened by 1 base and J by 4 bases, with 7 bases between the two germline ends. The CDR3 sequence is CAWSAGGTEAFF. The CDR3 region has the DNA TGTGCCTGGAGTGCGGGGGGCACTGAAGCTTTCTTT.

The chain joins TRBV6-1 to TRBJ2-7; D gene uncertain. CDR3 size: 15 residues. Germline CDR1 and CDR2: MNHNS and SASEGT. Trimming removed 2 bases from V and 0 bases from J, with 11 bases in between. The CDR3 nucleotides read TGTGCCAGCAGTGAAATGGCTATTCCCTCCTACGAGCAGTACTTC. Protein product: CASSEMAIPSYEQYF.

This sequence joins TRBV18 and TRBJ2-3; D not resolved. Trimming removed 2 bases at V and 0 bases at J, with 9 bases between. This CDR3 is 15 amino acids long. Germline assignment: CDR1 KGHSH and CDR2 LQKENI. The CDR3 loop is CASSPILLSTDTQYF. The CDR3 coding sequence is TGTGCCAGCTCACCAATACTACTTAGCACAGATACGCAGTATTTT.

The CDR3 spells CATADMGPQHF. CDR3 nucleotides: TGTGCCACCGCCGACATGGGGCCCCAGCATTTT. V usage is TRBV6-6 and J usage is TRBJ1-5; D is ambiguous. With 10 bases removed from V and 9 bases from J, the gap between germline ends came to 13 bases. Germline V lookup: CDR1 MNHNY, CDR2 SVGAGI (reference sequence). This CDR3 has 11 amino acids.

The rearrangement uses TRBV6-1 and TRBJ2-2, with TRBD1 matching over 7 bases. Germline V gene lookup returns CDR1 MNHNS and CDR2 SASEGT. Trimming took 8 bases from V and 2 from J; bases not matched to a gene: 5. This CDR3 comprises 14 residues. The CDR3 DNA follows: TGTGCCAGCCTCGACAGGGAAAACACCGGGGAGCTGTTTTTT. This translates into CASLDRENTGELFF.

This chain uses TRBV7-2 with TRBJ2-7; the D gene is possibly TRBD1 (7 bases). V gave up 5 bases and J gave up 0 bases, with 23 bases separating them. Germline V gives CDR1 SGHTA, CDR2 FQGNSA. The CDR3 has 18 residues. CDR3 in DNA: TGTGCCAGCAGCCTTCCATTTCCGGAGGGGGCATTCTCCTACGAGCAGTACTTC. It encodes CASSLPFPEGAFSYEQYF.

The genes are TRBV5-4 and TRBJ1-3, with a tentative D call TRBD1 (5 bases). The CDR3 has 13 residues. CDR1 and CDR2 from the germline V gene are SGHNT and YYREEE (reference sequence). V was cut by 3 bases and J by 6 bases, with 10 bases left in between. The CDR3 region is CASSSRDVNTIYF. CDR3 nucleotide sequence: TGTGCCAGCAGCTCAAGGGACGTAAACACCATATATTTT. Looking up the rest from reference TRBV5-4 and TRBJ1-3 gives the full variable domain: ETGVTQSPTHLIKTRGQQVTLRCSSQSGHNTVSWYQQALGQGPQFIFQYYREEENGRGNFPPRFSGLQFPNYSSELNVNALELDDSALYLCASSSRDVNTIYFGEGSWLTVV.

This sequence joins TRBV2 and TRBJ1-2, with 7 bases matching TRBD1. Germline loops: CDR1 SNHLY, CDR2 FYNNEI. The junction had 10 bases not matched to a gene; V was cut back by 5 bases and J by 4 bases. This CDR3 has 15 residues. The CDR3 spells CASSLQGLLTYGYTF. The CDR3 DNA sequence: TGTGCCAGCAGTTTACAGGGGCTATTGACCTATGGCTACACCTTC.

J is TRBJ2-5 and V is TRBV29-1; D tentatively reads TRBD1 or TRBD2 (5 bases each). The V gene lost 3 bases and the J gene lost 6 bases, with 14 bases spanning the gap. This CDR3 is built from 13 residues. Per germline, CDR1 SQVTM and CDR2 ANQGSEA. CDR3 sequence: CSVEWGLGKTQYF. The DNA of the CDR3 is TGCAGCGTTGAGTGGGGGTTGGGTAAGACCCAGTACTTC.

Of note for this clone: The same CDR3 also results from other DNA sequences found in this sample. The chain couples TRBV6-5 to TRBJ2-7; TRBD1 agrees at 7 bases. The trim removed 6 bases at V and 4 bases at J, leaving 6 bases unmatched. The V gene's germline CDR1 is MNHEY and CDR2 SVGAGI. CDR3 length: 13 residues. The CDR3 is CASSRDRLYEQYF. In DNA, the CDR3 is TGTGCCAGCAGCCGGGACAGATTATACGAGCAGTACTTC.

The chain has TRBV7-9 and TRBJ2-1; TRBD1 might be the D (6 bases). The CDR3 is 14 residues long. The V gene lost 7 bases and the J gene lost 3 bases, with 13 bases spanning the gap. Germline CDR1 SEHNR, CDR2 FQNEAQ (reference sequence). The CDR3 loop is CASNPGANYNEQFF. DNA for the CDR3: TGTGCCAGCAACCCAGGGGCGAACTACAATGAGCAGTTCTTC.

The gene calls are TRBV4-1 and TRBJ2-5; 10 bases agree with TRBD2. With the DNA end fitting TRBJ2-7 better, the J assignment may be wrong. Germline V lookup: CDR1 MGHRA, CDR2 YSYEKL. The CDR3 loop spans 16 amino acids. The chain's CDR3 is CASSQEGLAGENEQYF. In DNA, the CDR3 is TGCGCCAGCAGCCAAGAAGGGCTAGCGGGAGAGAACGAGCAGTACTTC.

Regarding this clone: A junction boundary mismatches the germline segment, possibly from a read error. At the DNA level, this CDR3 is encoded by other sequences in the same sample as well. The V call is TRBV10-3, the J call TRBJ2-6; D gene uncertain. CDR3 length: 13 amino acids. Germline CDR1 and CDR2: ENHRY and SYGVKD. This chain's CDR3 is CAISASGANVLTF. CDR3 nucleotide sequence: TGTGCCATCAGCGCATCTGGTGCCAACGTCCTGACTTTC.

V and J are TRBV7-2 and TRBJ2-7; 7 positions agree with TRBD2. The ends lost 7 bases at V and 2 bases at J; junction bases unmatched: 8. CDR1 SGHTA and CDR2 FQGNSA come from the germline V gene. The CDR3 sequence is 14 residues long. CDR3 bases: TGTGCCAGCAAGAGTCCTAGCGGACCCTACGAGCAGTACTTC. Amino acid sequence: CASKSPSGPYEQYF.

V and J are TRBV7-9 and TRBJ1-4; no definite D call. Germline V gives CDR1 SEHNR, CDR2 FQNEAQ (reference sequence). Deletions cut 3 bases from V and 4 bases from J, with 9 bases between. The length of the CDR3 is 14 residues. CDR3 DNA sequence: TGTGCCAGCAGCTTTGCAGAAATTAATGAAAAACTGTTTTTT. It encodes CASSFAEINEKLFF.